This T cell receptor (beta chain) comes out of a study of response to subunit inactivated influenza vaccine. General observations from the study: The authors suggested that every seasonal influenza vaccination recruits few new T cells.

Using its own MiXCR run on the RT-PCR reads, TCRdb lists one record per CDR3 protein. The sample has about 650,000 distinct CDR3 sequences; 12% to 15% are singletons. This clonotype is a singleton in its sample. The antigen is not known. The CDR3 has 15 amino acids. V dropped 2 bases and J dropped 3; count of bases not matched to a gene: 3. Per germline, CDR1 MNHGY and CDR2 SAAAGT. The source material was PBMCs from blood, sampled roughly 2 weeks before vaccination. The rearrangement links TRBV6-8 to TRBJ2-1; 8 positions agree with TRBD2. This TCR came from a man aged 50-59 years who received an inactivated influenza vaccine. CDR3 sequence (DNA): TGTGCCAGCAGTTACGACGGGAGGGGCTACAATGAGCAGTTCTTC. It specifies CASSYDGRGYNEQFF.